Sequencing of this TCR beta chain was carried out in a study of cytomegalovirus exposure and HLA in healthy donors. General study points: In a later analysis, the majority of CMV-associated beta chains seemingly showed HLA restriction.

As for this clone: Its antigen is still unknown.

Primers included in the PCR were 60 Vbeta and 13 Jbeta primers. The table came from immunoSEQ multiplex PCR; TCRdb's copy has only in-frame clones and leaves some out. The sample consists of over 150,000 clones, 65% to 80% of them appearing once. The germline CDR1 and CDR2 sequences are SGDLS and YYNGEE. The CDR3 has 15 residues. V was shortened by 2 bases and J by 2 bases, with 14 bases between the two germline ends. The genes are TRBV9 and TRBJ2-7; possibly TRBD1 for D (6 bases). This clonotype was obtained from a woman aged 45-60 years in good health and CMV-seropositive. Sequencing used PBMCs. The CDR3 DNA reads as TGTGCCAGCAGCGTGGGACATGGTCTACCCTACGAGCAGTACTTC. Its translation is CASSVGHGLPYEQYF. The whole variable domain, remainder taken from reference TRBV9 and TRBJ2-7, is DSGVTQTPKHLITATGQRVTLRCSPRSGDLSVYWYQQSLDQGLQFLIQYYNGEERAKGNILERFSAQQFPDLHSELNLSSLELGDSALYFCASSVGHGLPYEQYFGPGTRLTVT.